The 19 T cell receptor beta chains presented below share a single source sample, sequenced in a study of blood T cell repertoires in COVID-19. TCRdb's table, derived via immunoSEQ multiplex PCR, lists solely in-frame clones and lacks some. The repertoire holds 250,000 to 300,000 clones, with around four fifths as singletons. The sequencing input was peripheral blood. These receptors all come from a man aged 55 to 69 with acute or convalescent COVID-19.

This clone showed up just once. The chain combines TRBV5-4 with TRBJ1-1, with D tentatively TRBD1 (6 bases). CDR3 length: 13 amino acids. The germline V and J ends were trimmed by 5 bases and 5 bases, with 13 bases remaining between them. Germline values: CDR1 SGHNT, CDR2 YYREEE (reference sequence). CDR3 region: CASRETGRTEAFF. Here the CDR3 DNA reads TGTGCCAGCAGGGAGACAGGCCGAACTGAAGCTTTCTTT. Looking up the rest from reference TRBV5-4 and TRBJ1-1 gives the full variable domain: ETGVTQSPTHLIKTRGQQVTLRCSSQSGHNTVSWYQQALGQGPQFIFQYYREEENGRGNFPPRFSGLQFPNYSSELNVNALELDDSALYLCASRETGRTEAFFGQGTRLTVV.

The V gene is TRBV9, the J gene TRBJ2-7, with TRBD1 matching 9 bases. V dropped 0 bases and J dropped 6; count of bases not matched to a gene: 7. The CDR3 has 15 residues. CDR1 is SGDLS, CDR2 YYNGEE, per germline. The CDR3, as DNA: TGTGCCAGCAGCGTAGTGGGGGGACAGGGCAGCGAGCAGTACTTC. This sequence encodes CASSVVGGQGSEQYF.

The sample holds a few counts of this clone. This chain links TRBV6-5 with TRBJ1-1; 7 bases fit TRBD1. Germline lookup yields CDR1 MNHEY and CDR2 SVGAGI. The CDR3 consists of 15 residues. The ends lost 8 bases at V and 2 bases at J; junction bases unmatched: 11. In nucleotides, the CDR3 is TGTGCCAGCCAAAACCGAGGGGGCCTTAACACTGAAGCTTTCTTT. Protein product: CASQNRGGLNTEAFF.

The sample holds a few counts of this clone. The chain couples TRBV5-1 to TRBJ1-2; TRBD1 is a possible D gene (6 bases). V lost 4 bases to trimming and J lost 8 bases, with 12 bases between them. Germline lookup yields CDR1 SGHRS and CDR2 YFSETQ. The CDR3 covers 12 residues. The CDR3 sequence: CASSGDRRGYTF. The CDR3 DNA reads as TGCGCCAGCAGCGGCGACAGGAGGGGCTACACCTTC. Full variable domain (outside the CDR3, taken from reference TRBV5-1 and TRBJ1-2): KAGVTQTPRYLIKTRGQQVTLSCSPISGHRSVSWYQQTPGQGLQFLFEYFSETQRNKGNFPGRFSGRQFSNSRSEMNVSTLELGDSALYLCASSGDRRGYTFGSGTRLTVV.

The chain couples TRBV3-1 (or the pseudogene TRBV3-2) to TRBJ2-5; 7 positions match TRBD2. The germline V gene encodes CDR1 LGHDT and CDR2 YNNKEL (reference sequence). The length of the CDR3 is 13 residues. The V and J ends lost 7 bases and 7 bases, in that order; junction bases with no gene match: 9. The CDR3, as DNA: TGTGCCAGCACCCTGGGACTAAAAGGGACCCAGTACTTC. Translation gives CASTLGLKGTQYF.

The chain uses TRBV2 and TRBJ1-1; 7 bases fit TRBD1. The CDR3 has 12 residues. Germline-derived CDR1 and CDR2 are SNHLY and FYNNEI. The V and J ends lost 6 bases and 7 bases, in that order; junction bases with no gene match: 5. Here the CDR3 reads CASRGTDREAFF. DNA for the CDR3: TGTGCCAGCAGAGGGACAGATCGTGAAGCTTTCTTT. Using reference TRBV2 and TRBJ1-1 for the parts outside the CDR3, the full variable domain is EPEVTQTPSHQVTQMGQEVILRCVPISNHLYFYWYRQILGQKVEFLVSFYNNEISEKSEIFDDQFSVERPDGSNFTLKIRSTKLEDSAMYFCASRGTDREAFFGQGTRLTVV.

The V and J genes are TRBV6-5 and TRBJ1-2; possible D gene TRBD1, 6 bases. The CDR3 is 14 residues long. Germline CDR1 is MNHEY and CDR2 is SVGAGI. Trimming took off 8 bases at V and 8 bases at J, with 21 bases between the two ends. CDR3 region: CASLYREDGRGYTF. CDR3 bases: TGTGCCAGCCTTTACAGGGAAGATGGGCGCGGCTACACCTTC.

The chain employs TRBV6-2 or TRBV6-3 and TRBJ2-7; TRBD2 matches at 8 bases. Looked up from germline, CDR1 is MNHEY and CDR2 is SVGEGT. CDR3 length: 14 residues. V shed 4 bases, J shed 1 base, and the junction held 3 bases outside the gene matches. The CDR3: CASSWSGSSYEQYF. The CDR3 DNA reads as TGTGCCAGCAGTTGGAGCGGGAGTTCCTACGAGCAGTACTTC.

About this clone: This sample includes further DNA sequences coding for the same CDR3. The rearrangement links TRBV10-3 to TRBJ1-5, with D perhaps matching TRBD1 (6 bases). V shed 4 bases and J shed 4 bases, with 8 bases lying between them. CDR3 length: 13 amino acids. CDR1 and CDR2 from the germline V gene are ENHRY and SYGVKD. CDR3 loop: CAISGQGNQPQHF. CDR3 nucleotides: TGTGCCATCAGTGGTCAGGGGAATCAGCCCCAGCATTTT.

The V call is TRBV5-1, the J call TRBJ2-7, with TRBD2 as a possible D gene (5 bases). The CDR3 has 15 amino acids. Per germline, CDR1 SGHRS and CDR2 YFSETQ. Deletions cut 4 bases from V and 4 bases from J, with 18 bases between. The CDR3 sequence: CASSPLNGVQYEQYF. CDR3 nucleotides: TGCGCCAGCAGCCCCCTTAACGGGGTTCAGTACGAGCAGTACTTC. The whole variable domain, remainder taken from reference TRBV5-1 and TRBJ2-7, is KAGVTQTPRYLIKTRGQQVTLSCSPISGHRSVSWYQQTPGQGLQFLFEYFSETQRNKGNFPGRFSGRQFSNSRSEMNVSTLELGDSALYLCASSPLNGVQYEQYFGPGTRLTVT.

This rearrangement joins TRBV7-3 to TRBJ2-2; TRBD2 agrees at 7 bases. The CDR3 totals 16 residues. The ends lost 5 bases at V and 6 bases at J; junction bases unmatched: 12. CDR1 and CDR2 (germline): SGHTA, FQGTGA. The DNA of the CDR3 is TGTGCCAGCAGCCCGGTAACTAGCGTCACGGCCGGGGAGCTGTTTTTT. This translates into CASSPVTSVTAGELFF.

This chain links TRBV9 with TRBJ1-2, with D possibly matching TRBD1 (6 bases). The germline gives CDR1 SGDLS, CDR2 YYNGEE. This CDR3 has 13 residues. V lost 7 bases, J lost 8 bases, and 18 bases lay in between. This CDR3 reads CASATTGGLGYTF. In nucleotides, the CDR3 is TGTGCCAGCGCAACGACCGGGGGGCTCGGCTACACCTTC.

The V gene is TRBV5-8, the J gene TRBJ1-2; TRBD1 is a possible D gene (5 bases). The CDR3 loop spans 14 amino acids. V lost 5 bases and J 2 bases, leaving 13 bases between the germline ends. CDR1 and CDR2 from the germline V gene are SGHTS and YDEGEE. CDR3 amino acids: CASRRQLSNYGYTF. DNA for the CDR3: TGTGCCAGCAGACGACAGCTATCAAACTATGGCTACACCTTC.

V is TRBV28 and J is TRBJ2-7; D is uncertain. CDR3 length: 15 residues. Germline lookup yields CDR1 MDHEN and CDR2 SYDVKM. Trimming removed 6 bases at V and 2 bases at J, with 17 bases between. CDR3 protein: CASRIVTDTAYEQYF. The DNA of the CDR3 is TGTGCCAGCAGAATAGTGACGGATACAGCCTACGAGCAGTACTTC.

The rearrangement links TRBV5-1 to TRBJ2-5, with TRBD1 matching 9 bases. V shed 3 bases, J shed 4 bases, and the junction held 7 bases outside the gene matches. The CDR3 spans 15 residues. Germline V gene sequence: CDR1 SGHRS, CDR2 YFSETQ. The CDR3 loop is CASSWGQGFGETQYF. CDR3 bases: TGCGCCAGCAGCTGGGGACAGGGTTTCGGAGAGACCCAGTACTTC. The complete variable domain, with remaining parts taken from reference TRBV5-1 and TRBJ2-5, reads KAGVTQTPRYLIKTRGQQVTLSCSPISGHRSVSWYQQTPGQGLQFLFEYFSETQRNKGNFPGRFSGRQFSNSRSEMNVSTLELGDSALYLCASSWGQGFGETQYFGPGTRLLVL.

The chain couples TRBV6-5 to TRBJ2-2; D is perhaps TRBD1 (6 bases). Germline V gene lookup returns CDR1 MNHEY and CDR2 SVGAGI. There are 13 residues in the CDR3. V lost 6 bases and J lost 2, with 7 bases in between. The CDR3 nucleotides are TGTGCCAGCAGAGGGGGAAACACCGGGGAGCTGTTTTTT. This codes for CASRGGNTGELFF.

V usage is TRBV6-1 and J usage is TRBJ2-7, with D tentatively TRBD1 (6 bases). The germline V gene has CDR1 MNHNS and CDR2 SASEGT. The CDR3 sequence is 15 residues long. V was trimmed by 3 bases and J by 5 bases, leaving 17 bases between them. The CDR3 DNA sequence: TGTGCCAGCAGTGACACAGGGAGCCCTGGCAACGAGCAGTACTTC. Translated: CASSDTGSPGNEQYF.

V is TRBV11-2 and J is TRBJ2-7; TRBD2 matches at 10 bases. The germline V gene encodes CDR1 SGHAT and CDR2 FQNNGV. CDR3 size: 14 residues. V trimming: 7 bases; J trimming: 4 bases; junction bases outside the gene matches: 7. CDR3: CASTFSSGSYEQYF. The CDR3 DNA sequence: TGTGCCAGCACTTTTTCTAGCGGGAGTTACGAGCAGTACTTC.

This chain connects TRBV11-1 to TRBJ2-3, with 10 bases aligning to TRBD2. Trimming removed 3 bases from V and 2 bases from J; junction bases left unmatched: 5. This CDR3 has 16 residues. CDR1 SGHAT and CDR2 FQDESV come from the germline V gene (reference sequence). The CDR3 nucleotides read TGTGCCAGCAGCTTCTTGAGCGGGAGGGCCACAGATACGCAGTATTTT. Its translation is CASSFLSGRATDTQYF.